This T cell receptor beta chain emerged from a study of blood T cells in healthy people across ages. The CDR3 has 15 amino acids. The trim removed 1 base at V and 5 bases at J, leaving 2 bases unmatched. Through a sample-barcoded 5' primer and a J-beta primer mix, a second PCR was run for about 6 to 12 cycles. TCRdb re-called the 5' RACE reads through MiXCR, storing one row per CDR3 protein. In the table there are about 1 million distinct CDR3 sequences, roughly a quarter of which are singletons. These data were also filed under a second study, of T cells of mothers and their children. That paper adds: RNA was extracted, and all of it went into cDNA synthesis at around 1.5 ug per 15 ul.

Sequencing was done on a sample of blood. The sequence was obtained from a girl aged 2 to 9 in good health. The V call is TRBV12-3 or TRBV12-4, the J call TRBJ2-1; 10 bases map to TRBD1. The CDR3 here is CASSLDGTGDNEQFF. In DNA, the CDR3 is TGTGCCAGCAGTTTAGACGGGACAGGGGACAATGAGCAGTTCTTC.